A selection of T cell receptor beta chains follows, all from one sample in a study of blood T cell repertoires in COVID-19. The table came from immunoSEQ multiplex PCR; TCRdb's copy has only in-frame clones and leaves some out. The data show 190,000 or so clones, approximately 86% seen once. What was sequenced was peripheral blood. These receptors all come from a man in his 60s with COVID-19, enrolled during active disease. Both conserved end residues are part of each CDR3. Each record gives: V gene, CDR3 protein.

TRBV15,CATSSSATGTGYNGEQFF
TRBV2,CASREILQANYGYTF
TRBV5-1,CASSLKQPSSYNEQFF
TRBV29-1,CSVVFNIGTGGLYEQYF
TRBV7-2,CASSLEGRRGSGYTF
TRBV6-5,CASSWRDRANEQYF
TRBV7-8,CASSRGQGDGYTF
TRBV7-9,CASTYRTGDTEAFF
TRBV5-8,CASSSISNQPQHF
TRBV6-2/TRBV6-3,CASSYGFGEVNSPLHF
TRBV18,CASSPQTYQETQYF
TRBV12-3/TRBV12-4,CASSLGFYGYTF
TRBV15,CATSREGLYYNEQFF
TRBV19,CASRGTRTKNIQYF
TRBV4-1,CASSVDRANTEAFF
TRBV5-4,CASNQGGLAGSPDTQYF
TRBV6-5,CASSQTGFNSPLHF
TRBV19,CASQTTGGNSPLHF
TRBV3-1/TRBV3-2,CASSQALSYNSPLHF
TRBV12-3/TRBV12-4,CASRDRNNQPQHF
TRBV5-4,CASSLDRNNEQFF
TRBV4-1,CASSQGPGTGIYEQYF
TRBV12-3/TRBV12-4,CASTPGSPYEQYF
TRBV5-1,CASSLAGARDETQYF
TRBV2,CASSPRQGPMNSPLHF
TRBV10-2,CAPLGQNGPQHF
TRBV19,CASSPLTGYPEKLFF
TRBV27,CASKSGQTSNQPQHF
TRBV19,CASSIQGPYGYTF
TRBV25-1,CASKFRPSYTDTQYF
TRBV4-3,CASSQEPGVLAEAFF
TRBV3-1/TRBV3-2,CASSPRRGRTEAFF
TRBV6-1,CASSELGAITEAFF
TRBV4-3,CASSQTTGSGNTIYF
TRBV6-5,CASSSLDRGPTEQYF
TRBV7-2,CASSKRAAGGGGEQFF
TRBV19,CASKKTGPYEQYF
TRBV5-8,CASSFRTVKGAEAFF
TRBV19,CASEKEQIGNQPQHF
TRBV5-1,CASSPDRAYGYTF
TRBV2,CASMLGRDPYGYTF
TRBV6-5,CASNGGSSNQPQHF
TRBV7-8,CASSSGQMNTEAFF
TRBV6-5,CASSYPTGGIYEQYF
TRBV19,CASTLFRASEGGQPQHF
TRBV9,CASSADPGQPNTEAFF
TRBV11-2,CASRRPGTLNSPLHF
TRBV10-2,CASRELASSSYEQYF
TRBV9,CASSARGGGDYGYTF
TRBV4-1,CASSQANRAMNTEAFF